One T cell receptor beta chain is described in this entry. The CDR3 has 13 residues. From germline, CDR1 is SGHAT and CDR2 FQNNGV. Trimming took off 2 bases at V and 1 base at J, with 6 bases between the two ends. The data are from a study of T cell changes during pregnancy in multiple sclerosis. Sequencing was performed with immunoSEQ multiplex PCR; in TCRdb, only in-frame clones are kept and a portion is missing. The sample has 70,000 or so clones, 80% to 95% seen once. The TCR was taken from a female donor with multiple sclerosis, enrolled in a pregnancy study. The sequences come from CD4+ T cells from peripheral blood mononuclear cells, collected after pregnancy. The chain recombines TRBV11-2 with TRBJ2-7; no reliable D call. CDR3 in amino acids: CASSLSRSYEQYF. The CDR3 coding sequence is TGTGCCAGCAGCTTAAGCCGGTCCTACGAGCAGTACTTC.